What follows are 27 T cell receptor beta chains derived from one specimen sequenced in a study of cytomegalovirus exposure and HLA in healthy donors. It was with 60 Vbeta and 13 Jbeta primers that the PCR ran. Profiled with immunoSEQ multiplex PCR; TCRdb holds only in-frame clones, not every one. The sample has some 150,000 clones; roughly 73% are singletons. The specimen sequenced was PBMCs. The receptors were gathered from a female donor in good health and CMV-seronegative.

This sequence joins TRBV5-1 and TRBJ2-2, with 9 bases fitting TRBD1. Germline CDR1 and CDR2: SGHRS and YFSETQ. The V segment lost 4 bases and the J segment 2 bases; nucleotides outside the gene matches: 6. This CDR3 contains 16 residues. CDR3 in amino acids: CASSPQGAPNTGELFF. The DNA for the CDR3 is TGCGCCAGCAGCCCACAGGGGGCCCCAAACACCGGGGAGCTGTTTTTT. The full variable domain, with the rest looked up from reference TRBV5-1 and TRBJ2-2, is KAGVTQTPRYLIKTRGQQVTLSCSPISGHRSVSWYQQTPGQGLQFLFEYFSETQRNKGNFPGRFSGRQFSNSRSEMNVSTLELGDSALYLCASSPQGAPNTGELFFGEGSRLTVL.

This sequence joins TRBV25-1 and TRBJ2-5, with TRBD1 matching 12 bases. V dropped 1 base and J dropped 4; count of bases not matched to a gene: 4. The germline V gene encodes CDR1 MGHDK and CDR2 SYGVNS. This CDR3 has 16 amino acids. The CDR3 loop reads CASSEWGQGAGETQYF. The CDR3 bases are TGTGCCAGCAGTGAATGGGGACAGGGGGCTGGAGAGACCCAGTACTTC. Combining the CDR3 with reference TRBV25-1 and TRBJ2-5 gives the whole variable domain EADIYQTPRYLVIGTGKKITLECSQTMGHDKMYWYQQDPGMELHLIHYSYGVNSTEKGDLSSESTVSRIRTEHFPLTLESARPSHTSQYLCASSEWGQGAGETQYFGPGTRLLVL.

This clone was recorded a few times. The V and J genes are TRBV25-1 and TRBJ2-7; D unclear. The germline V and J ends were trimmed by 2 bases and 0 bases, with 20 bases remaining between them. Per germline, CDR1 MGHDK and CDR2 SYGVNS. There are 18 residues in the CDR3. The CDR3 nucleotides are TGTGCCAGCAGTGAAAATCCCTCCAGCCAGGCATACTCCTACGAGCAGTACTTC. Translated, it gives CASSENPSSQAYSYEQYF.

V gene TRBV2 combines with J gene TRBJ1-5, with D unclear. This CDR3 contains 14 residues. The V gene lost 0 bases and the J gene lost 5 bases, with 8 bases spanning the gap. CDR1 is SNHLY, CDR2 FYNNEI, per germline. This chain's CDR3 is CASSEAAGYQPQHF. The CDR3 region has the DNA TGTGCCAGCAGTGAAGCTGCCGGGTATCAGCCCCAGCATTTT.

This clone is a singleton in its sample. CDR3 nucleotide sequence: TGTGCCAGCAGTGTCTTCCCCGGGACAGGGACCCACGAGCAGTACTTC. It is translated as CASSVFPGTGTHEQYF. The chain joins TRBV6-1 to TRBJ2-7; 9 bases fit TRBD1. CDR1 and CDR2 from the germline V gene are MNHNS and SASEGT. The CDR3 has 16 amino acids. V dropped 4 bases and J dropped 5; count of bases not matched to a gene: 12.

This chain connects TRBV9 to TRBJ2-3; perhaps TRBD1 as D (5 bases). Germline CDR1 SGDLS, CDR2 YYNGEE. V was pared by 3 bases and J by 0 bases, with 20 bases between. The CDR3 length is 18 residues. The CDR3 spells CASSAGLGARFSTDTQYF. The CDR3 nucleotides are TGTGCCAGCAGCGCCGGCCTAGGGGCCCGTTTTAGCACAGATACGCAGTATTTT.

This clone was recorded a few times. The chain combines TRBV6-5 with TRBJ1-5; possible D gene TRBD1, 5 bases. Germline CDR1 reads MNHEY; CDR2 reads SVGAGI. CDR3 length equals 14 residues. Trimming took off 6 bases at V and 3 bases at J, with 12 bases between the two ends. CDR3 nucleotides: TGTGCCAGCAGGACGGGGGGATCCAATCAGCCCCAGCATTTT. Its protein is CASRTGGSNQPQHF.

The rearrangement joins TRBV5-6 to TRBJ2-7; weak D call: TRBD1 (7 bases). Germline CDR1 is SGHDT and CDR2 is YYEEEE. Trimming removed 4 bases at V and 5 bases at J, with 19 bases between. The CDR3 is 15 residues long. The CDR3 reads CASSQPGGQYHEQYF. The CDR3 DNA is TGTGCCAGCAGCCAACCCGGGGGACAGTACCACGAGCAGTACTTC.

CDR3 DNA sequence: TGTGCCTGGAGTGTCCCACAGGTCTTCGGGGGTGACACTGAAGCTTTCTTT. Its translation: CAWSVPQVFGGDTEAFF. The gene calls are TRBV30 and TRBJ1-1; tentatively, D is TRBD1 (5 bases). Trimming took off 0 bases at V and 3 bases at J, with 20 bases between the two ends. CDR3 length: 17 residues. Germline-derived CDR1 and CDR2 are GTSNPN and SVGIG (reference sequence).

This clone came up a few times. Other DNA sequences within the sample encode an identical CDR3. For the CDR3, the DNA is TGTGCCAGCAGCGTGACGACAGCGAACTATGGCTACACCTTC. Its translation is CASSVTTANYGYTF. This chain links TRBV9 with TRBJ1-2, with D perhaps matching TRBD1 (5 bases). V lost 2 bases and J lost 2, with 10 bases in between. This CDR3 is 14 amino acids long. Germline V gene sequence: CDR1 SGDLS, CDR2 YYNGEE.

The chain joins TRBV6-1 to TRBJ1-6, with D maybe TRBD1 (5 bases). Germline loops: CDR1 MNHNS, CDR2 SASEGT. The CDR3 has 18 residues. V was pared by 1 base and J by 1 base, with 14 bases between. DNA of the CDR3: TGTGCCAGCAGTGAAGTTAGCAGGGTTTGGTCCTATAATTCACCCCTCCACTTT. Encoded protein: CASSEVSRVWSYNSPLHF.

The chain carries TRBV29-1 and TRBJ2-3; maybe TRBD2 (5 bases). Per the germline V gene, CDR1 is SQVTM and CDR2 is ANQGSEA. Trimming cost V 4 bases and J 2 bases, with 10 bases left between them. There are 13 residues in the CDR3. CDR3 residues: CSVGGSSTDTQYF. The CDR3 region has the DNA TGCAGCGTTGGAGGGAGCTCCACAGATACGCAGTATTTT.

The chain combines TRBV28 with TRBJ1-5; the D gene is possibly TRBD1 (5 bases). Germline V gives CDR1 MDHEN, CDR2 SYDVKM. Trimming removed 6 bases at V and 5 bases at J, with 20 bases between. This CDR3 has 16 amino acids. The CDR3 sequence is CASSHQVGQGHQPQHF. CDR3 bases: TGTGCCAGCAGCCACCAGGTAGGCCAGGGCCATCAGCCCCAGCATTTT. Together with reference TRBV28 and TRBJ1-5, the CDR3 gives the full variable domain: DVKVTQSSRYLVKRTGEKVFLECVQDMDHENMFWYRQDPGLGLRLIYFSYDVKMKEKGDIPEGYSVSREKKERFSLILESASTNQTSMYLCASSHQVGQGHQPQHFGDGTRLSIL.

About this clone itself: Mismatch with germline at one junction end may stem from a read error. The rearrangement joins TRBV2 to TRBJ1-2, with TRBD1 matching 7 bases. CDR1 and CDR2 (germline): SNHLY, FYNNEI. The length of the CDR3 is 15 residues. The CDR3 DNA reads as TGTGCCAGCAGTTTACCAGGGGGGATGGGCTATGGCTACCCCTTC. Translating it yields CASSLPGGMGYGYPF.

This chain uses TRBV10-1 with TRBJ1-2; the match to TRBD1 covers 8 bases. The CDR3 sequence is 14 residues long. J lost 4 bases, V lost 3 bases, and 4 bases had no gene match. Germline loops: CDR1 WNHNN, CDR2 SYGVQD (reference sequence). The CDR3 is CASSDSDRGYGYTF. The CDR3 DNA follows: TGCGCCAGCAGTGATTCTGACAGGGGCTATGGCTACACCTTC.

This rearrangement joins TRBV6-5 to TRBJ1-3; D call uncertain. The CDR3 sequence is 16 residues long. Germline lookup yields CDR1 MNHEY and CDR2 SVGAGI. V lost 2 bases to trimming and J lost 3 bases, with 14 bases between them. CDR3 nucleotide sequence: TGTGCCAGCAGTTACCAGGTAGCGGGGTTTGGAAACACCATATATTTT. It encodes CASSYQVAGFGNTIYF.

The chain carries TRBV10-3 and TRBJ2-1, with TRBD2 as a possible D gene (6 bases). The CDR3 spans 14 residues. The V gene's germline CDR1 is ENHRY and CDR2 SYGVKD. Trimming took 4 bases from V and 4 from J, leaving 11 bases between them. CDR3 bases: TGTGCCATCAGTGGTAGCCGGGAGTACAATGAGCAGTTCTTC. Its translation: CAISGSREYNEQFF.

This clone occurred a few times. The rearrangement links TRBV6-5 to TRBJ2-7; 7 positions agree with TRBD2. V lost 5 bases and J lost 4; bases outside the gene matches: 11. The V gene's germline CDR1 is MNHEY and CDR2 SVGAGI. The CDR3 loop spans 15 amino acids. CDR3 amino acids: CASSREGRISYEQYF. DNA of the CDR3: TGTGCCAGCAGTAGGGAGGGCAGAATTTCTTACGAGCAGTACTTC.

The chain links TRBV10-3 to TRBJ2-5; 9 bases are shared with TRBD2. The J call may be in error: the DNA end matches TRBJ2-7 better. Germline CDR1 reads ENHRY; CDR2 reads SYGVKD. This CDR3 contains 18 residues. The CDR3 spells CAISEMKEGASGNYEQYF. DNA for the CDR3: TGTGCCATCAGTGAAATGAAGGAGGGGGCTAGCGGGAACTACGAGCAGTACTTC.

The rearrangement links TRBV9 to TRBJ2-7; D ambiguous. Germline V gene data show CDR1 as SGDLS and CDR2 as YYNGEE. The CDR3 has 12 residues. With 3 bases removed from V and 2 bases from J, the gap between germline ends came to 6 bases. The CDR3 is CASSGGTYEQYF. The CDR3, as DNA: TGTGCCAGCAGCGGCGGTACCTACGAGCAGTACTTC.

The V and J genes are TRBV2 and TRBJ1-2; D gene uncertain. The germline CDR1 and CDR2 sequences are SNHLY and FYNNEI. This CDR3 has 13 residues. Trimming shortened V by 4 bases and J by 6 bases, and 12 bases separated the two germline ends. The CDR3 DNA follows: TGTGCCAGCAGTGGTTCCCCTCGGGATGGCTACACCTTC. This encodes CASSGSPRDGYTF.

The V gene is TRBV5-6, the J gene TRBJ2-7; maybe TRBD1 (6 bases). The V and J ends lost 4 bases and 3 bases respectively, with 20 bases between them. The CDR3 loop spans 16 amino acids. Germline V lookup: CDR1 SGHDT, CDR2 YYEEEE. CDR3 region: CASSPRAGQKVYEQYF. For the CDR3, the DNA is TGTGCCAGCAGCCCACGTGCTGGACAGAAAGTCTACGAGCAGTACTTC.

This clone was found a few times. This rearrangement joins TRBV5-1 to TRBJ1-5; 11 bases align to TRBD1. The CDR3 runs to 15 residues. After removal of 4 bases from V and 5 bases from J, the junction contained 5 bases not matched to a gene. Germline-derived CDR1 and CDR2 are SGHRS and YFSETQ. The CDR3 DNA follows: TGCGCCAGCAGCCCTAGGACAGGGGGCGATCAGCCCCAGCATTTT. Translating gives CASSPRTGGDQPQHF.

The rearrangement uses TRBV28 and TRBJ1-5, with D possibly TRBD1 on 6 matching bases. CDR1 and CDR2 (germline): MDHEN, SYDVKM. Trimming stripped 2 bases from V and 4 bases from J, with 15 bases between. The length of the CDR3 is 16 residues. DNA for the CDR3: TGTGCCAGCAGTTTACCCGACAGGTGGTATAATCAGCCCCAGCATTTT. This sequence encodes CASSLPDRWYNQPQHF. The entire variable domain, with the rest obtained from reference TRBV28 and TRBJ1-5, is as follows: DVKVTQSSRYLVKRTGEKVFLECVQDMDHENMFWYRQDPGLGLRLIYFSYDVKMKEKGDIPEGYSVSREKKERFSLILESASTNQTSMYLCASSLPDRWYNQPQHFGDGTRLSIL.

V gene TRBV30 combines with J gene TRBJ2-2, with unresolved D. The CDR3 contains 12 residues. Germline CDR1 reads GTSNPN; CDR2 reads SVGIG (reference sequence). V shed 4 bases and J shed 6 bases, with 9 bases lying between them. CDR3 residues: CAWTQVAGELFF. CDR3 bases: TGTGCCTGGACCCAGGTTGCCGGGGAGCTGTTTTTT.

The chain recombines TRBV28 with TRBJ1-6, with a tentative D call TRBD1 (5 bases). Trimming took off 9 bases at V and 7 bases at J, with 13 bases between the two ends. This CDR3 has 13 amino acids. In germline, CDR1 is MDHEN, CDR2 SYDVKM. The CDR3 nucleotides are TGTGCCAGTTGTCAGGGAAAGAATTCACCCCTCCACTTT. Its translation is CASCQGKNSPLHF.

This clone was observed a few times. The V and J genes are TRBV2 and TRBJ1-5, with no clear D. The CDR3 runs to 13 residues. CDR1 SNHLY and CDR2 FYNNEI come from the germline V gene. V was trimmed by 8 bases and J by 4 bases, leaving 12 bases between them. Here the CDR3 reads CASADGRNQPQHF. DNA of the CDR3: TGTGCCAGCGCGGACGGGAGAAATCAGCCCCAGCATTTT.